This entry is about one TCR beta chain. Antigen specificity is unknown. Germline CDR1 SGHRS, CDR2 YFSETQ. With 5 bases clipped from V and 7 bases from J, the junction kept 7 bases outside the gene matches. The CDR3 is 14 residues long. This specimen belongs to a study of CD8+ T cells in alopecia areata. Turning to the study itself: In an open-label trial, patients got 5 to 10 mg tofacitinib twice daily.

Study-level points and caveats: Among the cells sequenced in scalp samples are also the resident alphabeta T cells of normal skin.

Extracted from the samples, RNA was reverse transcribed into cDNA to serve as the sequencing template. TCRdb's table, derived via immunoSEQ multiplex PCR, lists solely in-frame clones and lacks some. The profile shows more than 100,000 clones, around three fifths of them singletons. The rearrangement uses TRBV5-1 and TRBJ1-4, with 8 bases aligning to TRBD1. The receptor was isolated from a human donor with alopecia areata. Sample: CD4+ T cells sorted from blood, taken at week 0. CDR3 in DNA: TGCGCCAGCAGTAAGCAGGGGGCTAGTGAAAAACTGTTTTTT. It is translated as CASSKQGASEKLFF. Combining the CDR3 with reference TRBV5-1 and TRBJ1-4 gives the whole variable domain KAGVTQTPRYLIKTRGQQVTLSCSPISGHRSVSWYQQTPGQGLQFLFEYFSETQRNKGNFPGRFSGRQFSNSRSEMNVSTLELGDSALYLCASSKQGASEKLFFGSGTQLSVL.